The entry below gives a single TCR beta chain sequence along with its context. This sample is part of a study of tumor T cells in aggressive B-cell lymphoma. The CDR3 length is 14 residues. The V gene end was trimmed by 5 bases and the J gene end by 3 bases; junction bases not matched to a gene: 2. Per germline, CDR1 SGHTA and CDR2 FQGNSA. TCRdb's table, derived via immunoSEQ multiplex PCR, lists solely in-frame clones and lacks some. The table shows around 6,300 clones, with roughly 90% occurring only once. The rearrangement joins TRBV7-2 to TRBJ2-7, with 12 bases lining up with TRBD2. Sequencing was performed on tumor tissue. This receptor was obtained from an adult with diffuse large B cell lymphoma. Some clones in this sample may be carry-over from other donors' samples. CDR3 DNA: TGTGCCAGCAGCCGGACTAGCGGGGTCTACGAGCAGTACTTC. It yields the protein CASSRTSGVYEQYF.